The rows below give T cell receptor beta chains drawn from one sample of a study of shared clonotypes between healthy human individuals. Assay used: immunoSEQ multiplex PCR; TCRdb lists only in-frame clones, some missing. This table holds 2 million to 2.5 million clones, less than 95% found once. The sequencing input was naive CD4+ T cells from PBMCs. The receptors originated from a man younger than 35 in good health. Some clones in this sample may be carry-over from other donors' samples. Both conserved end residues are trimmed from each CDR3. A D gene is named only where the DNA matches it firmly.

d_gene | v_gene | CDR3aa
NA | TRBV18 | ASSPLGGQGSYEQY
TRBD1 | TRBV2 | ASSARDRGLQPQH
NA | TRBV5-4 | ASSETTGNTEAF
TRBD2 | TRBV14 | ASSKLAGDPVSYNEQF
TRBD1 | TRBV18 | ASSPRQGEAETQY
NA | TRBV6-5 | ASRDSSAKETQY
NA | TRBV5-4 | ASSLGQAPNTGELF
NA | TRBV7-8 | ASSTTGTHNEQF
TRBD1 | TRBV10-3 | AVSESGQEAF
TRBD1 | TRBV29-1 | SVGGTGAGTEAF
NA | TRBV18 | ASSPDQTKNIQY
NA | TRBV2 | ASSQGLSTDTQY
NA | TRBV28 | ASSLIPPGTEAF
TRBD1 | TRBV14 | ASSLSGTGGSGNTIY
TRBD1 | TRBV28 | ASSRQGNGYT
TRBD2 | TRBV27 | ASSRLAGVYNEQF
NA | TRBV10-3 | ANNGDSKTQY
NA | TRBV7-3 | ASSLGGEGNTGELF
NA | TRBV28 | ASNFPGVWNTEAF
NA | TRBV5-5 | ASSIQGSGNEKLF
NA | TRBV28 | ASGPDGLGAYEQY
TRBD1 | TRBV28 | ASSSRDRGLF